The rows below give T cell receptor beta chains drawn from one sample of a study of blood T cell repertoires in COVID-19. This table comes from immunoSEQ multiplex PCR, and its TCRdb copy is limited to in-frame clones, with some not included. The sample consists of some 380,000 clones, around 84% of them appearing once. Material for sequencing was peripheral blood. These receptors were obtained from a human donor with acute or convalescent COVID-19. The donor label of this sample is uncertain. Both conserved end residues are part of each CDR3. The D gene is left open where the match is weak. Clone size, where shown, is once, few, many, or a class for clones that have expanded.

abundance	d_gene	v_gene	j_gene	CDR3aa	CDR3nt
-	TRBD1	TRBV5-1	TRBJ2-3	CASSPGQGVRTDTQYF	TGCGCCAGCAGCCCTGGACAGGGCGTAAGGACAGATACGCAGTATTTT
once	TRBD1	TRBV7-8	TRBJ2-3	CASSDHRGMPDTQYF	TGTGCCAGCAGCGACCACAGGGGAATGCCAGATACGCAGTATTTT
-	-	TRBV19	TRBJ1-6	CASSSGYFGAPLHF	TGTGCCAGTAGTTCAGGGTACTTTGGCGCACCCCTCCACTTT
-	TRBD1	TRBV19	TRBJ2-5	CASSGRDRGPQETQYF	TGTGCCAGTAGTGGCAGGGACAGGGGGCCTCAAGAGACCCAGTACTTC
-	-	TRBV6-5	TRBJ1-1	CASSYRGFMNTEAFF	TGTGCCAGCAGTTACCGGGGATTCATGAACACTGAAGCTTTCTTT
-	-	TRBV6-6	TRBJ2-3	CASSYLEDTQYF	TGTGCCAGCAGTTACCTAGAGGATACGCAGTATTTT
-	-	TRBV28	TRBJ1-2	CASSFLAGIYGYTF	TGTGCCAGCAGTTTCCTGGCAGGGATCTATGGCTACACCTTC
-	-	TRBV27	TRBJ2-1	CASRQRGEQFF	TGTGCCAGCAGGCAAAGGGGCGAGCAGTTCTTC
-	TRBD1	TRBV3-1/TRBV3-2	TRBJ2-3	CASSQDFPGQGADTQYF	TGTGCCAGCAGCCAAGACTTTCCGGGACAGGGGGCAGATACGCAGTATTTT
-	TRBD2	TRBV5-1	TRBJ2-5	CASSFGLAGGFQETQYF	TGCGCCAGCAGCTTTGGACTAGCGGGGGGCTTCCAAGAGACCCAGTACTTC
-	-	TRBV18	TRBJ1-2	CASSPARQDPLYGYTF	TGTGCCAGCTCACCTGCTCGACAGGACCCGCTCTACGGCTACACCTTC
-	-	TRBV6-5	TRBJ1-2	CASSYSGLQGGGYTF	TGTGCCAGCAGTTACTCCGGACTACAAGGTGGTGGCTACACCTTC
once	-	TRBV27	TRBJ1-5	CASSLLQGGNQPQHF	TGTGCCAGCAGTTTATTACAGGGAGGCAATCAGCCCCAGCATTTT
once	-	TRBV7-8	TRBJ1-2	CASSLDTGSGYTF	TGTGCCAGCAGCTTAGACACGGGTTCCGGCTACACCTTC
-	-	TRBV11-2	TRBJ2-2	CANAGTNTGELFF	TGTGCCAACGCGGGAACGAACACCGGGGAGCTGTTTTTT
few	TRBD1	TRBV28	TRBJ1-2	CASRYGTGTYGYTF	TGTGCCAGCAGGTACGGGACAGGGACCTATGGCTACACCTTC
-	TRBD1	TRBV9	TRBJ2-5	CASRSGRQGGEETQYF	TGTGCCAGCCGGTCCGGCAGACAGGGTGGGGAAGAGACCCAGTACTTC
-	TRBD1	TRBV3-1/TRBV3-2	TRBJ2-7	CASSQDGTGATYEQYF	TGTGCCAGCAGCCAAGATGGGACAGGGGCTACCTACGAGCAGTACTTC
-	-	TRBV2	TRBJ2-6	CASSEEISGANVLTF	TGTGCCAGCAGCGAGGAAATCTCTGGGGCCAACGTCCTGACTTTC
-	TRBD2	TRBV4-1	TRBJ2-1	CASSQDGSGGLYNEQFF	TGCGCCAGCAGCCAAGATGGAAGCGGGGGCCTCTACAATGAGCAGTTCTTC
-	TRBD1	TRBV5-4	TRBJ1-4	CASSQDRGKLFF	TGTGCCAGCAGTCAAGACAGGGGAAAACTGTTTTTT
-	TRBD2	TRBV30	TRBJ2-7	CAWSVSSGSGYEQYF	TGTGCCTGGAGTGTATCTAGCGGGAGTGGTTACGAGCAGTACTTC
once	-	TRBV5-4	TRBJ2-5	CASSLGLQVQETQYF	TGTGCCAGCAGCTTGGGGCTCCAGGTTCAAGAGACCCAGTACTTC
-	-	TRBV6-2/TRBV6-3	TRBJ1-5	CASSYGGRGQPQHF	TGTGCCAGCAGTTACGGGGGGAGAGGACAGCCCCAGCATTTT
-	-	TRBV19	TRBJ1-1	CASSDHTPGHEEAFF	TGTGCCAGTAGCGACCATACACCGGGACACGAAGAAGCTTTCTTT
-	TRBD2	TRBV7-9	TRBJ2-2	CASSSGTSGKLNTGELFF	TGTGCCAGCAGCAGCGGGACTAGCGGAAAACTCAACACCGGGGAGCTGTTTTTT
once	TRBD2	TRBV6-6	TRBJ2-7	CASRGLAGRGEQYF	TGTGCCAGCAGGGGACTAGCGGGGCGGGGCGAGCAGTACTTC
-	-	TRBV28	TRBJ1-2	CASSLGPQLYGYTF	TGTGCCAGCAGTTTGGGGCCCCAACTTTATGGCTACACCTTC
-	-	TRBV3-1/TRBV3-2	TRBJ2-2	CASSRQVNTGELFF	TGTGCCAGCAGCCGACAGGTGAACACCGGGGAGCTGTTTTTT
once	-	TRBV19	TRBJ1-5	CASSIKGRGQPQHF	TGTGCCAGTAGTATAAAGGGGAGGGGGCAGCCCCAGCATTTT
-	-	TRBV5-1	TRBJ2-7	CASSLGNRVDEQYF	TGCGCCAGCAGCTTGGGCAACAGGGTGGACGAGCAGTACTTC
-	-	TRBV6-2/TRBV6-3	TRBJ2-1	CASSFPGPYNEQFF	TGTGCCAGCAGTTTTCCAGGGCCCTACAATGAGCAGTTCTTC
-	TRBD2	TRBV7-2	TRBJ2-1	CASSFAGTSGYNEQFF	TGTGCCAGCAGCTTTGCCGGGACTAGCGGCTACAATGAGCAGTTCTTC
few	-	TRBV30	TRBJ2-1	CAWSGPGSRNGEQFF	TGTGCCTGGAGTGGACCGGGATCTAGAAACGGGGAGCAGTTCTTC
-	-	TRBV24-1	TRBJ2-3	CATSDPRMAPDTQYF	TGTGCCACCAGTGATCCTAGGATGGCCCCAGATACGCAGTATTTT
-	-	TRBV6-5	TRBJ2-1	CASRAPGTYNEQFF	TGTGCCAGCAGGGCCCCCGGGACTTACAATGAGCAGTTCTTC
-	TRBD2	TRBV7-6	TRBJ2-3	CASSSRTSGGASDTQYF	TGTGCCAGCAGCTCCCGGACTAGCGGGGGGGCATCGGATACGCAGTATTTT
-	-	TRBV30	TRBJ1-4	CAWGGPQGVANEKLFF	TGTGCCTGGGGCGGGCCTCAAGGGGTGGCTAATGAAAAACTGTTTTTT
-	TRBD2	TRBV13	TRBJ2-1	CASSHRLAGYNEQFF	TGTGCCAGCAGCCACCGACTAGCGGGATATAATGAGCAGTTCTTC
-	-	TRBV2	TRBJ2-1	CASSEDTSYNEQFF	TGTGCCAGCAGTGAGGACACTTCCTACAATGAGCAGTTCTTC
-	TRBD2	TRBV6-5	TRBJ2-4	CASSRIFREGIQYF	TGTGCCAGCAGTCGCATATTTCGGGAGGGCATTCAGTACTTC
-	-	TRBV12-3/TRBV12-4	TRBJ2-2	CASSIITPWELFF	TGTGCCAGCAGTATTATTACACCGTGGGAGCTGTTTTTT
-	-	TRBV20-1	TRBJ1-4	CSASGWDNEKLFF	TGCAGTGCTAGTGGGTGGGACAACGAAAAACTGTTTTTT
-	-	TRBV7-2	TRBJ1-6	CASSKRGSSYNSPLHF	TGTGCCAGCAGCAAACGGGGAAGCTCCTATAATTCACCCCTCCACTTT
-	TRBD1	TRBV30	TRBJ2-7	CAWRAGGPYEQYF	TGTGCCTGGAGGGCAGGGGGTCCCTACGAGCAGTACTTC
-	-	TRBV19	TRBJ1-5	CASSSEGSQPQHF	TGTGCCAGTAGTAGTGAGGGCAGTCAGCCCCAGCATTTT